This TCR beta chain was profiled in a study of T cell repertoires in cytomegalovirus infection. TCRdb re-derived calls from the reads in MiXCR, one entry per CDR3 protein. The sample includes 250,000 to 300,000 distinct CDR3 sequences, approximately 9.1% of them seen just once. The CDR3 is 15 amino acids. The germline V gene has CDR1 SGHVS and CDR2 FNYEAQ. After removal of 2 bases from V and 5 bases from J, the junction contained 7 bases not matched to a gene. This clonotype appeared many times. The sequenced material came from PBMCs. This clonotype was sampled from a human donor in good health (CMV status not recorded). Some clones in this sample may be carry-over from other donors' samples. V usage is TRBV7-6 and J usage is TRBJ2-7; 9 nucleotides line up with TRBD1. The CDR3: CASSLIPGQGNEQYF. In DNA, the CDR3 is TGTGCCAGCAGCTTAATCCCGGGACAGGGCAACGAGCAGTACTTC.